Presented here are 8 T cell receptor beta chains from one specimen sequenced in a study of Japanese encephalitis immunity and Zika vaccine responses. For more than five days, PBMCs labeled with CFSE were cultured with peptide pools at approximately 1 ug/mL each. Live CD56-CD19-CD16-CD3+CD4+ cells with low CFSE were sorted unfixed as proliferating CD4 T cells. TCRdb reprocessed the 5' RACE reads via MiXCR and lists one record per CDR3 protein. The repertoire holds 450 to 500 distinct CDR3 sequences, with approximately 3.3% as singletons. Here the sequenced sample was antigen-activated CD4+ T cells from blood, cultured, taken during a Zika inactivated vaccine study. These receptors came from an adult woman who received an inactivated Zika virus vaccine.

This clonotype is deemed large. The chain has TRBV5-4 and TRBJ1-3; D is undetermined. Germline V gene lookup returns CDR1 SGHNT and CDR2 YYREEE (reference sequence). V was cut by 5 bases and J by 0 bases, with 9 bases left in between. This CDR3 has 14 amino acids. CDR3 loop: CASSGRSSGNTIYF. The CDR3 DNA is TGTGCCAGCAGTGGACGGAGCTCTGGAAACACCATATATTTT.

By share, this clonotype ranks as large. CDR3 amino acids: CASSELTGVYNEQFF. The CDR3 bases are TGCGCCAGCAGTGAGTTAACAGGGGTCTACAATGAGCAGTTCTTC. The V and J genes are TRBV10-2 and TRBJ2-1, with 7 bases lining up with TRBD1. V shed 1 base and J 3 bases; nucleotides not matched to a gene: 3. The germline CDR1 and CDR2 sequences are WSHSY and SAAADI. CDR3 length equals 15 residues.

This clonotype is labeled as large. The chain joins TRBV6-1 to TRBJ1-5, with TRBD1 matching 12 bases. In germline, CDR1 is MNHNS, CDR2 SASEGT. The CDR3 is 15 amino acids. The V gene end was trimmed by 4 bases and the J gene end by 3 bases; junction bases not matched to a gene: 1. CDR3 region: CASSGDRGPNQPQHF. CDR3 nucleotide sequence: TGTGCCAGCAGTGGGGACAGGGGGCCCAATCAGCCCCAGCATTTT.

The chain carries TRBV12-3 or TRBV12-4 and TRBJ2-3, with D perhaps TRBD1 (5 bases). CDR3 size: 15 residues. V was pared by 6 bases and J by 2 bases, with 15 bases between. This CDR3 reads CASRNRQPPTDTQYF. The CDR3, as DNA: TGTGCCAGCAGGAACCGACAGCCCCCCACAGATACGCAGTATTTT.

Judged by abundance, this clonotype is large (0.1 to 1%). The chain uses TRBV13 and TRBJ2-7; TRBD2 matches 9 bases. Trimming at V came to 3 bases and at J to 0 bases, leaving 6 bases not matched to a gene. The CDR3 is made up of 16 amino acids. Germline lookup yields CDR1 PRHDT and CDR2 FYEKMQ (reference sequence). The CDR3 nucleotides read TGTGCCAGCAGCTTTAAGCGGGAGGCGGGCTCCTACGAGCAGTACTTC. This encodes CASSFKREAGSYEQYF.

Judged by abundance, this clonotype is large. The chain has TRBV2 and TRBJ1-5; maybe TRBD1 (6 bases). The CDR3 has 13 residues. Germline lookup yields CDR1 SNHLY and CDR2 FYNNEI. The germline V and J ends were trimmed by 6 bases and 7 bases, with 13 bases remaining between them. The CDR3 DNA reads as TGTGCCAGCAGCATACAGGGCGGCCAGCCCCAGCATTTT. Its translation: CASSIQGGQPQHF.

This clonotype is classed as large. The chain carries TRBV29-1 and TRBJ2-1, with 13 bases identical to TRBD2. The V segment lost 4 bases and the J segment 7 bases; nucleotides outside the gene matches: 4. Germline values: CDR1 SQVTM, CDR2 ANQGSEA. The CDR3 runs to 14 residues. CDR3 sequence (DNA): TGCAGCGTTGGGACTAGCGGGAGTGTGAATGAGCAGTTCTTC. Amino acids: CSVGTSGSVNEQFF.

This clonotype rates as large. The rearrangement uses TRBV18 and TRBJ1-2; TRBD1 matches at 7 bases. The CDR3 spans 14 residues. Per the germline V gene, CDR1 is KGHSH and CDR2 is LQKENI. The ends lost 3 bases at V and 2 bases at J; junction bases unmatched: 3. DNA of the CDR3: TGTGCCAGCTCACCGCCCAGGGGGAACTATGGCTACACCTTC. Residues: CASSPPRGNYGYTF.